This entry lists 3 T cell receptor beta chains sequenced from one sample in a study of T cell responses to AZD1222 COVID-19 vaccine (dated by TCRdb to about 2021). The library was produced with the immunoSEQ multiplex PCR assay. TCRdb's version of the immuneACCESS table is confined to in-frame rearrangements and falls short of the full clone set. An unresolved V gene accounts for under half of the shortfall where checked; the remainder is of unknown origin. The table for this sample lists about 160,000 clones; 91% of them were counted only once. The top ten clones comprise around 2% of the sample. The time point label for this specimen denotes: baseline before first vaccination. Sequenced here: peripheral blood, sampled on day 0 of AZD1222 vaccination. All receptors derive from an adult in good health.

The chain links TRBV12-3 or TRBV12-4 to TRBJ1-1; D is possibly TRBD1 (5 bases). The CDR3 contains 13 residues. V was trimmed by 2 bases and J by 8 bases, leaving 12 bases between them. CDR3 region: CASSLRGKQEAFF. The CDR3 region has the DNA TGTGCCAGCAGTTTACGGGGGAAGCAAGAAGCTTTCTTT.

By its share, this clone is medium-sized. This chain joins TRBV19 and TRBJ1-5; D may be TRBD1 (5 bases). The germline V gene has CDR1 LNHDA and CDR2 SQIVND (reference sequence). Trimming stripped 3 bases from V and 9 bases from J, with 15 bases between. There are 14 residues in the CDR3. The CDR3: CASSITGTNGPQHF. The CDR3 DNA reads as TGTGCCAGTAGTATCACGGGGACCAACGGGCCCCAGCATTTT. The variable domain in full, completed from reference TRBV19 and TRBJ1-5, reads DGGITQSPKYLFRKEGQNVTLSCEQNLNHDAMYWYRQDPGQGLRLIYYSQIVNDFQKGDIAEGYSVSREKKESFPLTVTSAQKNPTAFYLCASSITGTNGPQHFGDGTRLSIL.

The gene calls are TRBV5-6 and TRBJ1-2; the D gene is possibly TRBD1 (6 bases). This CDR3 is 14 amino acids long. CDR1 is SGHDT and CDR2 is YYEEEE in the germline V gene. V was clipped by 0 bases and J by 6 bases, with 12 bases between them. CDR3 nucleotides: TGTGCCAGCAGCTTGGGCCCCAGGGGTGATGGCTACACCTTC. This translates into CASSLGPRGDGYTF.